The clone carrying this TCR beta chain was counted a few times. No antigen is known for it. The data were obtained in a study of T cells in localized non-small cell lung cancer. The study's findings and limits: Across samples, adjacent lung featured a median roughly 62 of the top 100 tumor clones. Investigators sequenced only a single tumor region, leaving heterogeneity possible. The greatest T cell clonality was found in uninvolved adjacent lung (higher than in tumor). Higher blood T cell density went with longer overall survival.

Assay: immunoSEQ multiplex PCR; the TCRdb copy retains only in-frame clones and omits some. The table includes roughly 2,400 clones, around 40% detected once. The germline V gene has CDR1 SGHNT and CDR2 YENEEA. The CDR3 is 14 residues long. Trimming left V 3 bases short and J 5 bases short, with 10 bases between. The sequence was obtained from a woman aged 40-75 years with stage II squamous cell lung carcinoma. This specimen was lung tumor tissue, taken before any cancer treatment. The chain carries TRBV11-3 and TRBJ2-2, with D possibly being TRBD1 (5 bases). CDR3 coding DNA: TGTGCCAGCAGCTTTAAGGGGCGGACCGGGGAGCTGTTTTTT. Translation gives CASSFKGRTGELFF.